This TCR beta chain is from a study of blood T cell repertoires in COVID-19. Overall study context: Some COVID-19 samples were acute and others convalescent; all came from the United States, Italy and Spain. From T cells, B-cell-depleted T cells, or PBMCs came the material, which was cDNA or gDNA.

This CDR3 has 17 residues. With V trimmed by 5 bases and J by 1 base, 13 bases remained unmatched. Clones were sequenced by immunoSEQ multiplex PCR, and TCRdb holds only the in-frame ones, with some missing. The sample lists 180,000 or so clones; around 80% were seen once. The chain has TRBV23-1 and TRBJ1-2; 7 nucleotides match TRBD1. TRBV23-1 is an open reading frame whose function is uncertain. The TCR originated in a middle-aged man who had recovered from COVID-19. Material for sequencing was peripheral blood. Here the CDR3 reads CASSDTGVFPLNYGYTF. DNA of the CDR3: TGCGCCAGCAGTGATACAGGGGTATTCCCTCTTAACTATGGCTACACCTTC.